This TCR beta chain is drawn from a study of cytomegalovirus exposure and HLA in healthy donors. This CDR3 is 16 amino acids long. CDR1 SGHVS and CDR2 FQNEAQ come from the germline V gene. Deletions cut 5 bases from V and 0 bases from J, with 16 bases between. Notes on the study in general: V- and J-gene trimming of TCR beta was linked (in a later analysis) to a missense DCLRE1C variant. Rare TCR sequences dominated, though some public TCRs recurred in many donors.

PCR employed 60 Vbeta and 13 Jbeta primers. Repertoires were generated with immunoSEQ multiplex PCR, while TCRdb's copy carries only in-frame clones and drops some. The data hold 120,000 or so clones, with around three quarters observed a single time. About this clone: The antigen is unknown.

The sequenced sample was PBMCs. The clonotype was recovered from a man between 25 and 39 years old in good health and CMV-seronegative. The rearrangement uses TRBV7-8 and TRBJ2-5, with D perhaps TRBD1 (5 bases). CDR3 in amino acids: CASSTQGVRNQETQYF. In nucleotides, the CDR3 is TGTGCCAGCAGCACCCAAGGGGTACGGAACCAAGAGACCCAGTACTTC.